These 27 T cell receptor beta chains came from one sample sequenced in a study of blood T cells in healthy people across ages. Combining a sample-barcoded 5' primer with a J-beta primer mix, a second PCR ran for roughly 7 to 11 cycles. MiXCR was run by TCRdb on the 5' RACE reads, yielding one entry per CDR3 protein. The data contain about 970,000 distinct CDR3 sequences, 45% to 60% of them singletons. The sequencing input was blood. The receptor source for this set is a woman aged 60-75 years in good health.

This chain uses TRBV29-1 with TRBJ2-1; 7 bases are a match to TRBD1. The V gene's germline CDR1 is SQVTM and CDR2 ANQGSEA. This CDR3 has 13 residues. Losses at the gene ends were 4 bases for V and 7 bases for J; bases not matched to a gene: 7. The CDR3 DNA follows: TGCAGCGTTGTAAAGGGGGCGGGTAATGAGCAGTTCTTC. Amino acids: CSVVKGAGNEQFF.

V usage is TRBV6-6 and J usage is TRBJ2-7; maybe TRBD2 (5 bases). V was clipped by 0 bases and J by 5 bases, with 14 bases between them. The CDR3 length is 15 residues. Germline V CDR1 and CDR2: MNHNY, SVGAGI (reference sequence). The CDR3 DNA reads TGTGCCAGCAGTTACTCGGGTCGCAAGGGAGACGAGCAGTACTTC. Translation: CASSYSGRKGDEQYF.

The chain combines TRBV9 with TRBJ1-2, with no clear D. Germline lookup yields CDR1 SGDLS and CDR2 YYNGEE. The CDR3 runs 13 residues. V was trimmed by 4 bases and J by 7 bases, leaving 14 bases between them. For the CDR3, the DNA is TGTGCCAGCAGCCTCAACGAGGGAAGTGGCTACACCTTC. Protein: CASSLNEGSGYTF.

J is TRBJ2-3 and V is TRBV14; D gene uncertain. The CDR3 is 15 amino acids. V lost 2 bases and J lost 0, with 9 bases in between. Germline V gene sequence: CDR1 SGHDN, CDR2 FVKESK. Here the CDR3 reads CASSQWSVSTDTQYF. CDR3 nucleotide sequence: TGTGCCAGCAGCCAATGGTCAGTTAGCACAGATACGCAGTATTTT.

The rearrangement joins TRBV7-9 to TRBJ2-7, with D possibly matching TRBD2 (5 bases). This CDR3 is 14 amino acids long. Trimming removed 5 bases at V and 1 base at J, with 12 bases between. CDR1 SEHNR and CDR2 FQNEAQ come from the germline V gene (reference sequence). The CDR3 region has the DNA TGTGCCAGCAGCCTCAACGGACTGTCCTACGAGCAGTACTTC. Its translation is CASSLNGLSYEQYF.

This rearrangement joins TRBV18 to TRBJ2-5, with D perhaps matching TRBD1 (6 bases). The J call may be incorrect, as the DNA end agrees better with TRBJ2-7. The V gene's germline CDR1 is KGHSH and CDR2 LQKENI. This CDR3 comprises 13 residues. The CDR3 reads CASSMDRGYEQYF. The CDR3 region has the DNA TGTGCCAGCTCGATGGACAGAGGGTACGAGCAGTACTTC.

J is TRBJ2-5 and V is TRBV24-1; 10 bases line up with TRBD1. This CDR3 is 16 amino acids long. Germline CDR1 KGHDR, CDR2 SFDVKD. V trimming: 4 bases; J trimming: 7 bases; junction bases outside the gene matches: 11. The CDR3: CATSDPDRGLMGTQYF. The CDR3 nucleotides read TGTGCCACCAGTGACCCCGACAGGGGGCTAATGGGGACCCAGTACTTC.

This chain connects TRBV5-1 to TRBJ2-1; 8 nucleotides match TRBD1. Germline V gives CDR1 SGHRS, CDR2 YFSETQ. Trimming cost V 6 bases and J 5 bases; bases outside gene matches: 7. This CDR3 is built from 14 residues. The CDR3: CASTARQGHNEQFF. CDR3 sequence (DNA): TGCGCCAGCACAGCGAGACAGGGGCACAATGAGCAGTTCTTC. The full variable domain, completed using reference TRBV5-1 and TRBJ2-1, is KAGVTQTPRYLIKTRGQQVTLSCSPISGHRSVSWYQQTPGQGLQFLFEYFSETQRNKGNFPGRFSGRQFSNSRSEMNVSTLELGDSALYLCASTARQGHNEQFFGPGTRLTVL.

The chain links TRBV2 to TRBJ2-5; a weak D match, TRBD2 (6 bases). The CDR3 consists of 12 residues. The V gene lost 11 bases and the J gene lost 5 bases, with 15 bases spanning the gap. The germline gives CDR1 SNHLY, CDR2 FYNNEI. The CDR3, as DNA: TGTGCCGTCTCACTAGCTGGGGAGACCCAGTACTTC. This translates into CAVSLAGETQYF.

Details on this clonotype: One end of the junction does not line up with germline, which may come from a read error. This chain joins TRBV25-1 and TRBJ2-2; TRBD1 matches at 9 bases. Per the germline V gene, CDR1 is MGHDK and CDR2 is SYGVNS. This CDR3 comprises 16 residues. As DNA, the CDR3 is TGTGCCAGCAGTGAAGCCGGGACAGGGAACACCAGGGAGCTGTTTTTT. This gives the protein CASSEAGTGNTRELFF.

V and J are TRBV7-2 and TRBJ2-3; D perhaps matches TRBD2 (7 bases). CDR1 and CDR2 (germline): SGHTA, FQGNSA. The germline V and J ends were trimmed by 1 base and 6 bases, with 17 bases remaining between them. CDR3 size: 16 residues. The CDR3 DNA follows: TGTGCCAGCAGCTTAGGGGGGCGGGGGAGGGCGGATACGCAGTATTTT. Amino acids: CASSLGGRGRADTQYF.

This clonotype has at least ten counts. Germline is not matched at one junction end, which may reflect a read error. The V call is TRBV10-1, the J call TRBJ2-3, with D tentatively TRBD2 (5 bases). The CDR3 consists of 13 residues. The germline V gene has CDR1 WNHNN and CDR2 SYGVQD (reference sequence). The CDR3 nucleotides are TGTGCCAGCCGGGAATCGGGCACAGATACGCAGTATTTT. Translation: CASRESGTDTQYF.

The chain links TRBV7-2 to TRBJ2-7; 9 positions match TRBD2. The CDR3 extends over 15 amino acids. Germline-derived CDR1 and CDR2 are SGHTA and FQGNSA. The trim removed 5 bases at V and 6 bases at J, leaving 11 bases unmatched. CDR3 loop: CASSLQGSGSREQYF. The CDR3 DNA reads TGTGCCAGCAGCCTCCAGGGTAGCGGGAGTCGCGAGCAGTACTTC.

V usage is TRBV6-1 and J usage is TRBJ2-7; 7 positions match TRBD2. The CDR3 runs to 15 residues. The V and J ends lost 1 base and 2 bases, in that order; junction bases with no gene match: 5. Per the germline V gene, CDR1 is MNHNS and CDR2 is SASEGT. The CDR3 DNA follows: TGTGCCAGCAGTGAAGGGACTAGGACCACCTACGAGCAGTACTTC. Its translation is CASSEGTRTTYEQYF.

This rearrangement joins TRBV7-9 to TRBJ2-3; D is uncertain. CDR1 and CDR2 (germline): SEHNR, FQNEAQ (reference sequence). Trimming cost V 5 bases and J 7 bases, with 16 bases left between them. The CDR3 has 14 amino acids. The CDR3 DNA sequence: TGTGCCAGCAGCGGAACCTTAGGGCTTTATACGCAGTATTTT. It yields the protein CASSGTLGLYTQYF. The variable domain in full, with the rest retrieved from reference TRBV7-9 and TRBJ2-3, is DTGVSQNPRHKITKRGQNVTFRCDPISEHNRLYWYRQTLGQGPEFLTYFQNEAQLEKSRLLSDRFSAERPKGSFSTLEIQRTEQGDSAMYLCASSGTLGLYTQYFGPGTRLTVL.

V usage is TRBV28 and J usage is TRBJ2-5; the match to TRBD2 covers 7 bases. Germline trimming cut 7 bases from V and 0 bases from J; bases unmatched to any gene: 2. The CDR3 is 13 amino acids. Germline V lookup: CDR1 MDHEN, CDR2 SYDVKM. The CDR3: CASKRGNQETQYF. CDR3 DNA: TGTGCCAGCAAGCGGGGCAACCAAGAGACCCAGTACTTC. The full variable domain, with the rest looked up from reference TRBV28 and TRBJ2-5, is DVKVTQSSRYLVKRTGEKVFLECVQDMDHENMFWYRQDPGLGLRLIYFSYDVKMKEKGDIPEGYSVSREKKERFSLILESASTNQTSMYLCASKRGNQETQYFGPGTRLLVL.

V is TRBV7-3 and J is TRBJ1-2, with a weak D call TRBD1 (5 bases). The CDR3 runs to 14 residues. Trimming shortened V by 0 bases and J by 8 bases, and 13 bases separated the two germline ends. CDR1 and CDR2 from the germline V gene are SGHTA and FQGTGA. The CDR3 region has the DNA TGTGCCAGCAGCTTAACTGGGACTGGGATCGGCTACACCTTC. Its protein product is CASSLTGTGIGYTF.

V usage is TRBV7-2 and J usage is TRBJ2-1; either TRBD1 or TRBD2 may fit D (5 bases each). Per germline, CDR1 SGHTA and CDR2 FQGNSA. The CDR3 runs 12 residues. V was pared by 4 bases and J by 10 bases, with 11 bases between. The CDR3 nucleotides read TGTGCCAGCAGCTCAGGGACCTCCGAGCAGTTCTTC. Its translation: CASSSGTSEQFF.

This rearrangement joins TRBV12-3 or TRBV12-4 to TRBJ2-3, with 13 bases fitting TRBD2. After removal of 6 bases from V and 6 bases from J, the junction contained 6 bases not matched to a gene. The length of the CDR3 is 15 residues. The CDR3 DNA is TGTGCCAGCAGAACTAGCGGGAGGGTGGGGGATACGCAGTATTTT. This translates into CASRTSGRVGDTQYF.

This chain links TRBV27 with TRBJ1-2, with a tentative D call TRBD1 (6 bases). The CDR3 has 13 amino acids. Germline CDR1 is MNHEY and CDR2 is SMNVEV (reference sequence). V was cut by 3 bases and J by 6 bases, with 11 bases left in between. The CDR3 here is CASSFGGRDGYTF. The CDR3 nucleotides are TGTGCCAGCAGTTTCGGGGGGCGCGATGGCTACACCTTC.

In the case of this clonotype: A junction end diverges from the germline sequence, so it may reflect a read error. The J gene is TRBJ2-7, the V gene TRBV5-1; D perhaps matches TRBD2 (5 bases). The germline V gene has CDR1 SGHRS and CDR2 YFSETQ. The CDR3 is 14 amino acids. As DNA, the CDR3 is TGCGCCTGCAGCCCCCACGGGGATACCTACGAGCAGTACTTC. This codes for CACSPHGDTYEQYF.

This chain uses TRBV6-2 or TRBV6-3 with TRBJ2-7, with D possibly TRBD2 on 5 matching bases. Trimming took 2 bases from V and 2 from J, leaving 13 bases between them. Germline values: CDR1 MNHEY, CDR2 SVGEGT. The CDR3 loop spans 15 amino acids. The CDR3 reads CASSYTGSMAYEQYF. The CDR3, as DNA: TGTGCCAGCAGTTACACGGGGAGTATGGCCTACGAGCAGTACTTC.

The chain links TRBV7-2 to TRBJ2-1; possibly TRBD2 for D (5 bases). V was pared by 2 bases and J by 10 bases, with 12 bases between. The CDR3 contains 13 residues. Germline CDR1 reads SGHTA; CDR2 reads FQGNSA. CDR3 in amino acids: CASSLPSLGEQFF. CDR3 in DNA: TGTGCCAGCAGCTTACCCTCACTAGGCGAGCAGTTCTTC.

This chain connects TRBV5-1 to TRBJ1-4; D unclear. Germline V gene data show CDR1 as SGHRS and CDR2 as YFSETQ. This CDR3 comprises 14 residues. The V gene lost 4 bases and the J gene lost 2 bases, with 9 bases spanning the gap. CDR3 DNA: TGCGCCAGCAGCCCGGGCGGGACTAATGAAAAACTGTTTTTT. This encodes CASSPGGTNEKLFF.

The chain is built from TRBV15 and TRBJ2-5; D is perhaps TRBD1 (6 bases). The J call may be mistaken, given a closer DNA end match to TRBJ2-7. The CDR3 length is 12 residues. Germline-derived CDR1 and CDR2 are LNHNV and YYDKDF (reference sequence). The CDR3 region has the DNA TGTGCCACCAGGGAACAGGGTACCGAGCAGTACTTC. It codes for CATREQGTEQYF.

The chain uses TRBV20-1 and TRBJ1-5; D possibly corresponds to TRBD1 (5 bases). V shed 1 base and J shed 5 bases, with 15 bases lying between them. Per germline, CDR1 DFQATT and CDR2 SNEGSKA (reference sequence). The CDR3 has 15 amino acids. CDR3 sequence: CSARVSGRGDQPQHF. For the CDR3, the DNA is TGCAGTGCTAGAGTATCAGGGAGGGGAGATCAGCCCCAGCATTTT.

This clonotype was detected a few times. Here the CDR3 reads CASSLWEDYGYTF. The CDR3 nucleotides read TGCGCCAGCAGCTTGTGGGAGGACTATGGCTACACCTTC. The chain combines TRBV5-1 with TRBJ1-2; D unclear. Trimming took 1 base from V and 3 from J, leaving 7 bases between them. CDR3 length equals 13 residues. CDR1 and CDR2 from the germline V gene are SGHRS and YFSETQ.